This is a list of T cell receptor beta chains from one sample in a study of radiotherapy plus CTLA-4 blockade in lung cancer. Sequenced by immunoSEQ multiplex PCR; TCRdb stores in-frame clones only, minus some. Among 65,000 to 85,000 clones listed, around 69% were seen once. Source: peripheral blood, taken from a patient treated with radiotherapy plus ipilimumab. These receptors were taken from a human donor with non-small cell lung cancer whose response to radiotherapy plus ipilimumab could not be evaluated. Some clones in this sample may be carry-over from other donors' samples. CDR3s include the opening cysteine and the closing phenylalanine or tryptophan. The D gene is left open where the match is weak. Size is stated for part of the rows, as once, few or many counts, or as a class when the clone is expanded.

TRBJ1-2 | - | - | TRBV27 | CASSFTGFDGYTF | TGTGCCAGCAGTTTTACGGGGTTTGATGGCTACACCTTC
TRBJ1-2 | - | - | TRBV30 | CAWSRGNYGYTF | TGTGCCTGGAGCAGAGGCAACTATGGCTACACCTTC
TRBJ1-2 | TRBD1 | - | TRBV5-6 | CASSFLRTGGNYGYTF | TGTGCCAGCAGCTTTCTCCGGACAGGGGGTAACTATGGCTACACCTTC
TRBJ1-4 | - | few | TRBV7-9 | CASSPPTVQNEKLFF | TGTGCCAGCAGCCCACCGACAGTCCAAAATGAAAAACTGTTTTTT
TRBJ2-7 | TRBD1 | - | TRBV9 | CASSPGQGPTYEQYF | TGTGCCAGCAGCCCTGGACAGGGACCAACCTACGAGCAGTACTTC
TRBJ2-1 | - | - | TRBV9 | CASSADFYNEQFF | TGTGCCAGCAGCGCCGACTTTTACAATGAGCAGTTCTTC
TRBJ2-7 | - | few | TRBV28 | CASSSEGNLNEQYF | TGTGCCAGCAGTTCGGAGGGCAACCTCAACGAGCAGTACTTC
TRBJ1-1 | - | few | TRBV11-2 | CASSQGMTEAFF | TGTGCCAGCAGCCAGGGGATGACTGAAGCTTTCTTT
TRBJ2-5 | - | - | TRBV7-8 | CASSLVRETQYF | TGTGCCAGCAGCTTAGTCCGGGAGACCCAGTACTTC
TRBJ2-7 | - | - | TRBV7-2 | CASSLLRVSYEQYF | TGTGCCAGCAGCTTACTCAGGGTATCCTACGAGCAGTACTTC
TRBJ2-7 | - | - | TRBV18 | CASSQGAGEISEQYF | TGTGCCAGCTCCCAAGGGGCAGGGGAAATTAGCGAGCAGTACTTC